The TCR beta chain described here comes from a study of vaccination effects on CD4 cells after COVID-19. Details on this clone: What it binds is unknown.

TCRdb's table, derived via immunoSEQ multiplex PCR, lists solely in-frame clones and lacks some. The sample lists about 48,000 clones, 60% to 80% occurring once. Study results and caveats: Few convalescent patients were studied, and early post-infection samples were lacking. Researchers report that only 1 of 255 vaccine-induced clones in healthy vaccinees cross-reacted with common cold coronaviruses. Both infection-induced and vaccine-induced clones contracted markedly at late post-vaccination timepoints.

Trimming removed 7 bases at V and 3 bases at J, with 18 bases between. Per the germline V gene, CDR1 is LNHDA and CDR2 is SQIVND (reference sequence). The CDR3 is 16 residues long. Before any sequencing was done, the ViraFEST assay used viral peptide pools to expand antigen-specific CD4+ T cells. Culture lasted roughly 9 days before CD4+ T cell isolation. According to the study, vaccine recipients showed no prior SARS-CoV-2 infection and negative nucleocapsid antibodies. After about 2 million PBMC were placed in each well, they were cultured with approximately 10 IU/ml IL-2 and roughly 10 ug/ml peptides.

The clonotype comes from a human donor who received a COVID-19 vaccine. This chain links TRBV19 with TRBJ2-2, with no clear D. The specimen was CD4+ T cells from PBMCs cultured with HCoV-OC43 spike peptides, collected before COVID-19 vaccination. Described subset: HCoV-OC43 spike overlapping peptide pool stimulation. The DNA of the CDR3 is TGTGCCAGTACCCCCTGGGAAGGGTCTGACACCGGGGAGCTGTTTTTT. Translation: CASTPWEGSDTGELFF.